These 21 T cell receptor beta chains were all obtained from the same sample, sequenced in a study of OX40 agonist ivuxolimab in advanced cancers. Sequenced by immunoSEQ multiplex PCR; TCRdb stores in-frame clones only, minus some. Among 84,000 or so clones listed, nearly 90% were seen once. Sequenced here: CD4+ or CD8+ T cells sorted from blood, sampled in a trial of the OX40 agonist ivuxolimab. The receptors stem from an adult with an advanced solid tumor such as melanoma, head and neck, liver or kidney cancer.

The chain recombines TRBV5-1 with TRBJ2-5, with 7 bases fitting TRBD1. Trimming removed 0 bases from V and 2 bases from J; junction bases left unmatched: 1. The germline CDR1 and CDR2 sequences are SGHRS and YFSETQ. CDR3 length equals 14 residues. The chain's CDR3 is CASSLGDRQETQYF. The CDR3 coding sequence is TGCGCCAGCAGCTTGGGGGACAGACAAGAGACCCAGTACTTC.

The CDR3 loop reads CSVEERGNEQFF. Here the CDR3 DNA reads TGCAGCGTTGAAGAAAGAGGGAATGAGCAGTTCTTC. The chain recombines TRBV29-1 with TRBJ2-1; D may be TRBD2 (5 bases). Trimming shortened V by 0 bases and J by 7 bases, and 7 bases separated the two germline ends. Germline loops: CDR1 SQVTM, CDR2 ANQGSEA. This CDR3 contains 12 residues.

This clone was counted between two and nine times. The gene calls are TRBV6-6 and TRBJ1-3; D not certain. The length of the CDR3 is 15 residues. The ends were cut back, 0 bases at V and 4 bases at J, with 10 bases in the middle. Germline V gene data show CDR1 as MNHNY and CDR2 as SVGAGI (reference sequence). For the CDR3, the DNA is TGTGCCAGCAGTTACTCAGCCGGGATGGGAAACACCATATATTTT. This encodes CASSYSAGMGNTIYF.

V is TRBV7-2 and J is TRBJ1-3; TRBD1 is a possible D gene (5 bases). V was clipped by 5 bases and J by 7 bases, with 15 bases between them. In germline, CDR1 is SGHTA, CDR2 FQGNSA. This CDR3 comprises 14 residues. CDR3 DNA: TGTGCCAGCAGCCCGGGGGGGGATGTGAACACCATATATTTT. Translated: CASSPGGDVNTIYF.

The chain uses TRBV27 and TRBJ2-7; 8 bases are shared with TRBD1. Germline V gives CDR1 MNHEY, CDR2 SMNVEV (reference sequence). CDR3 length: 15 residues. V gave up 8 bases and J gave up 0 bases; unmatched junction bases: 9. CDR3 sequence (DNA): TGTGCCAGCGCGAAGAGGACAGGGAGCTCCTACGAGCAGTACTTC. Its protein product is CASAKRTGSSYEQYF.

The chain has TRBV25-1 and TRBJ1-6; the D is unclear. The CDR3 consists of 13 residues. Per the germline V gene, CDR1 is MGHDK and CDR2 is SYGVNS. Trimming stripped 0 bases from V and 7 bases from J, with 4 bases between. The CDR3: CASSEYLNSPLHF. CDR3 in DNA: TGTGCCAGCAGTGAATATCTGAATTCACCCCTCCACTTT.

The chain is built from TRBV6-5 and TRBJ2-7; 8 bases map to TRBD2. The germline CDR1 and CDR2 sequences are MNHEY and SVGAGI. The CDR3 spans 15 residues. V shed 1 base, J shed 3 bases, and the junction held 5 bases outside the gene matches. The CDR3 region is CASSYFAGGLYEQYF. The CDR3 coding sequence is TGTGCCAGCAGTTACTTCGCGGGGGGCCTCTACGAGCAGTACTTC.

This chain connects TRBV5-1 to TRBJ2-3; D call uncertain. The CDR3 runs 14 residues. V was shortened by 4 bases and J by 4 bases, with 13 bases between the two germline ends. Germline V gene lookup returns CDR1 SGHRS and CDR2 YFSETQ. The CDR3 here is CASSPPQMADTQYF. The CDR3 region has the DNA TGCGCCAGCAGCCCCCCCCAGATGGCAGATACGCAGTATTTT. Looking up the rest from reference TRBV5-1 and TRBJ2-3 gives the full variable domain: KAGVTQTPRYLIKTRGQQVTLSCSPISGHRSVSWYQQTPGQGLQFLFEYFSETQRNKGNFPGRFSGRQFSNSRSEMNVSTLELGDSALYLCASSPPQMADTQYFGPGTRLTVL.

This clone was observed a single time. V usage is TRBV6-5 and J usage is TRBJ1-2; D unresolved. The CDR3 has 16 amino acids. The germline V gene has CDR1 MNHEY and CDR2 SVGAGI. V lost 4 bases to trimming and J lost 3 bases, with 18 bases between them. CDR3 in DNA: TGTGCCAGCAGTTCGCCGGAGGGTACCGGGGACTATGGCTACACCTTC. This encodes CASSSPEGTGDYGYTF.

Comment on this clone: Its ends do not fully match the called genes, so a read error is possible. The V call is TRBV7-7, the J call TRBJ2-7; the match to TRBD2 covers 13 bases. CDR3 size: 17 residues. CDR1 SSHAT and CDR2 FNYEAQ come from the germline V gene (reference sequence). The CDR3 sequence: CASSGRTSGGQGYEQYF. The CDR3 DNA is TGTGCTAGCAGCGGGCGGACTAGCGGGGGCCAGGGTTACGAGCAGTACTTC.

This sequence joins TRBV19 and TRBJ1-5; D call uncertain. The CDR3 spans 15 residues. The V gene lost 4 bases and the J gene lost 5 bases, with 15 bases spanning the gap. From germline, CDR1 is LNHDA and CDR2 SQIVND (reference sequence). The CDR3 reads CASSRPERMHQPQHF. The CDR3 nucleotides read TGTGCCAGTAGTAGACCAGAGCGGATGCATCAGCCCCAGCATTTT.

The chain couples TRBV4-1 to TRBJ2-5, with no clear D. CDR3 length: 12 residues. The V and J ends lost 1 base and 9 bases respectively, with 9 bases between them. The germline V gene has CDR1 MGHRA and CDR2 YSYEKL. The DNA of the CDR3 is TGCGCCAGCAGCCAAGGGATTTGGCCCCAGTACTTC. It yields the protein CASSQGIWPQYF.

This clone appeared a few times. The J gene is TRBJ1-1, the V gene TRBV6-1; TRBD1 might be the D (5 bases). The CDR3 has 14 amino acids. Trimming removed 6 bases from V and 1 base from J, with 12 bases in between. CDR1 and CDR2 (germline): MNHNS, SASEGT. Here the CDR3 DNA reads TGTGCCAGCAGAGGGGCGGGGGGGAACACTGAAGCTTTCTTT. It is translated as CASRGAGGNTEAFF.

A single count supports this clone. This chain uses TRBV6-1 with TRBJ1-1, with no clear D. Germline V gives CDR1 MNHNS, CDR2 SASEGT. CDR3 length: 12 residues. The V gene lost 8 bases and the J gene lost 4 bases, with 11 bases spanning the gap. The CDR3 protein is CASLWRGTEAFF. In nucleotides, the CDR3 is TGTGCCAGCTTATGGCGGGGCACTGAAGCTTTCTTT.

The V and J genes are TRBV11-2 and TRBJ2-3; D possibly corresponds to TRBD2 (5 bases). V was trimmed by 1 base and J by 7 bases, leaving 12 bases between them. There are 14 residues in the CDR3. Per the germline V gene, CDR1 is SGHAT and CDR2 is FQNNGV. The CDR3 spells CASSLVGSGYTQYF. CDR3 in DNA: TGTGCCAGCAGCTTAGTGGGCTCGGGGTATACGCAGTATTTT.

V gene TRBV6-4 combines with J gene TRBJ1-2; D is unresolved. Trimming pared 2 bases from V and 3 bases from J, leaving 7 bases between. CDR3 length equals 13 residues. Germline CDR1 reads MRHNA; CDR2 reads SNTAGT. CDR3 nucleotide sequence: TGTGCCAGCAGTGACCCACAAGACTATGGCTACACCTTC. Protein product: CASSDPQDYGYTF.

J is TRBJ1-3 and V is TRBV5-4; TRBD1 agrees at 8 bases. Per the germline V gene, CDR1 is SGHNT and CDR2 is YYREEE (reference sequence). J gave up 2 bases and V 4 bases, and 2 bases lay outside the gene matches. The CDR3 extends over 14 amino acids. In nucleotides, the CDR3 is TGTGCCAGCAGCCTGGACAGGGCTGGAAACACCATATATTTT. Amino acid sequence: CASSLDRAGNTIYF.

In this sample, this clone turned up once. The chain has TRBV6-4 and TRBJ2-1; D is unclear. V lost 4 bases and J 0 bases, leaving 10 bases between the germline ends. Germline V gives CDR1 MRHNA, CDR2 SNTAGT. The CDR3 is 15 amino acids. The CDR3 sequence is CASSVGPSSYNEQFF. In nucleotides, the CDR3 is TGTGCCAGCAGTGTTGGCCCGAGCTCCTACAATGAGCAGTTCTTC.

In DNA, the CDR3 is TGTGCCAGCAGCGTAGATGTTAGCGGGGGGTTTCAAGAGACCCAGTACTTC. Amino acid sequence: CASSVDVSGGFQETQYF. V usage is TRBV9 and J usage is TRBJ2-5; TRBD2 matches at 10 bases. V lost 0 bases, J lost 2 bases, and 7 bases stayed unmatched. The CDR3 is made up of 17 amino acids. The germline CDR1 and CDR2 sequences are SGDLS and YYNGEE.

The chain couples TRBV29-1 to TRBJ1-1, with no clear D. V was clipped by 3 bases and J by 5 bases, with 13 bases between them. The CDR3 has 13 amino acids. CDR1 and CDR2 (germline): SQVTM, ANQGSEA. The CDR3 here is CSVEGAGGTEAFF. The CDR3 bases are TGCAGCGTTGAGGGCGCAGGAGGGACTGAAGCTTTCTTT.

This clone was observed a few times. The chain is built from TRBV11-2 and TRBJ1-1; D is uncertain. V was pared by 4 bases and J by 1 base, with 10 bases between. Per the germline V gene, CDR1 is SGHAT and CDR2 is FQNNGV. This CDR3 is 14 amino acids long. The CDR3: CASSYGLRNTEAFF. CDR3 bases: TGTGCCAGCAGCTACGGACTGAGGAACACTGAAGCTTTCTTT.